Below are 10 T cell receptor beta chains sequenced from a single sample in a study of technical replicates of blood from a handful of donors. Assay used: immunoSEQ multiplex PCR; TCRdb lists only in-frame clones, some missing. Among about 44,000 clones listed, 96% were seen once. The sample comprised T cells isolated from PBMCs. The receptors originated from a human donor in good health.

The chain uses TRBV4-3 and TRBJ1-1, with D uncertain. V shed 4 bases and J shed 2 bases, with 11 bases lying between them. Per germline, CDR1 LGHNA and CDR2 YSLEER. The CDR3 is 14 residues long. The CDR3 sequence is CASSRALQNTEAFF. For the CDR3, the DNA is TGCGCCAGCAGCCGGGCCCTTCAAAACACTGAAGCTTTCTTT.

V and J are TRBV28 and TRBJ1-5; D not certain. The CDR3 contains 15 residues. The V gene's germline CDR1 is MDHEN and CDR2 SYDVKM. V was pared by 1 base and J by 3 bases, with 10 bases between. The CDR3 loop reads CASSLYRLPNQPQHF. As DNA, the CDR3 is TGTGCCAGCAGTTTATATAGATTGCCCAATCAGCCCCAGCATTTT.

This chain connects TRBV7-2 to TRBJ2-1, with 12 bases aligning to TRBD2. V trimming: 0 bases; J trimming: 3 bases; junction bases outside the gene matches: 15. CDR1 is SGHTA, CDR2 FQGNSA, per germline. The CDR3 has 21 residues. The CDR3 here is CASSLAGLAGGPFPLYNEQFF. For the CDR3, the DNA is TGTGCCAGCAGCTTAGCGGGGCTAGCGGGAGGGCCGTTTCCCCTCTACAATGAGCAGTTCTTC.

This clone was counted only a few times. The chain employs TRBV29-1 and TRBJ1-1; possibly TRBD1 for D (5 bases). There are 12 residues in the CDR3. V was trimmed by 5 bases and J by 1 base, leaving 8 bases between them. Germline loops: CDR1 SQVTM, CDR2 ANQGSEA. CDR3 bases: TGCAGCGTTCTCCAGGGGAACACTGAAGCTTTCTTT. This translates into CSVLQGNTEAFF.

The CDR3 DNA sequence: TGTGCCAGCAGCCCATCGGACAGGGGGCAATACGAGCAGTACTTC. Translating gives CASSPSDRGQYEQYF. The chain carries TRBV11-2 and TRBJ2-7; 11 bases line up with TRBD1. This CDR3 has 15 amino acids. Germline CDR1 SGHAT, CDR2 FQNNGV. Trimming took 5 bases from V and 4 from J; bases not matched to a gene: 7.

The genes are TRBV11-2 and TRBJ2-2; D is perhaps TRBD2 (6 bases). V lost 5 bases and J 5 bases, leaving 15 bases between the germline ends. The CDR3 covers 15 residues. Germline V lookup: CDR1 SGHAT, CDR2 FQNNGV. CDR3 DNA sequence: TGTGCCAGCAGCCTGGAGGGCCTCTCTACCGGGGAGCTGTTTTTT. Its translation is CASSLEGLSTGELFF.

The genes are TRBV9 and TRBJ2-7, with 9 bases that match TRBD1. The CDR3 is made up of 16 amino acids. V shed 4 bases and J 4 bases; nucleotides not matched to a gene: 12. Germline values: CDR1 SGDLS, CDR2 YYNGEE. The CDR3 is CASSPSGTGKIYEQYF. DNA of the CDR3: TGTGCCAGCAGCCCATCAGGGACAGGGAAGATTTACGAGCAGTACTTC.

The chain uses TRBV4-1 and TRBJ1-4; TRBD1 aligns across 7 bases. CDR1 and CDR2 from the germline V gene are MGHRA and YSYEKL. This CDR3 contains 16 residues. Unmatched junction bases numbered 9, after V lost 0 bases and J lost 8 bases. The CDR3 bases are TGCGCCAGCAGCCAAGAGCTTACAGGGGCCGTAGAAAAACTGTTTTTT. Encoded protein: CASSQELTGAVEKLFF.

The CDR3 sequence: CASSLEALAGLGGELFF. The CDR3 DNA is TGTGCCAGCAGCTTGGAGGCTCTAGCGGGGCTGGGCGGGGAGCTGTTTTTT. The rearrangement links TRBV4-2 to TRBJ2-2; TRBD2 aligns across 9 bases. J was trimmed by 7 bases and V by 5 bases; bases with no gene match: 14. Germline V gene lookup returns CDR1 LGHNA and CDR2 YNFKEQ. The CDR3 length is 17 residues.

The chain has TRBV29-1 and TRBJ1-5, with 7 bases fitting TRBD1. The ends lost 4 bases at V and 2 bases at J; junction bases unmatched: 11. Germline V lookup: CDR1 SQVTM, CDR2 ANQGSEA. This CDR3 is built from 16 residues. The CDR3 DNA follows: TGCAGCGTTGCCTCGGGCTCCGGACAGGGCAATCAGCCCCAGCATTTT. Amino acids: CSVASGSGQGNQPQHF.